This paragraph covers one TCR beta chain sequence. Per the original methods: Estimation of nucleated cell counts relied on the amplification of reference gene primers. TCRdb keeps only in-frame clones here, not all; method: immunoSEQ multiplex PCR. V, J and clone size derive from that table, while D and trimming were established from the DNA sequence. The sample lists fewer than 200,000 clones; roughly 85% were seen once. This record comes from a study of blood T cell repertoires in COVID-19. Overall study context: The study drew acute and convalescent COVID-19 samples from the United States, Italy and Spain. T cells, B-cell-depleted T cells, or PBMCs supplied cDNA or gDNA.

The V gene lost 5 bases and the J gene lost 0 bases, with 13 bases spanning the gap. In germline, CDR1 is SGHRS, CDR2 YFSETQ. The CDR3 consists of 15 residues. The Seattle patients, enrolled during active infection, were followed longitudinally. The chain carries TRBV5-1 and TRBJ2-3; D perhaps matches TRBD1 (6 bases). What was sequenced was peripheral blood. This clonotype was obtained from a woman in her 50s with COVID-19, enrolled during active disease. CDR3: CASRKDSTSTDTQYF. The CDR3 DNA reads as TGCGCCAGCAGAAAGGACAGCACTAGCACAGATACGCAGTATTTT. Using reference TRBV5-1 and TRBJ2-3 for the parts outside the CDR3, the full variable domain is KAGVTQTPRYLIKTRGQQVTLSCSPISGHRSVSWYQQTPGQGLQFLFEYFSETQRNKGNFPGRFSGRQFSNSRSEMNVSTLELGDSALYLCASRKDSTSTDTQYFGPGTRLTVL.